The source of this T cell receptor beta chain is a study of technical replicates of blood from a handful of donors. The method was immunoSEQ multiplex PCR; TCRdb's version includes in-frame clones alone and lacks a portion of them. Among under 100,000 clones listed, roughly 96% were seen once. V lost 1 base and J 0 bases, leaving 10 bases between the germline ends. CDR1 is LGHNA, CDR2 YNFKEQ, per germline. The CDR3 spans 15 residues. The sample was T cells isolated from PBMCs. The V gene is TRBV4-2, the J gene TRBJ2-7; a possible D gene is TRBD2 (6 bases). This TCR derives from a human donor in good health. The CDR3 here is CASSQGRDSSYEQYF. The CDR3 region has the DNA TGTGCCAGCAGCCAAGGCCGGGACTCCTCCTACGAGCAGTACTTC.